What follows is one TCR beta chain and its context. Assay used: immunoSEQ multiplex PCR; TCRdb lists only in-frame clones, some missing. The sample comprises roughly 410,000 clones, roughly 96% of which are singletons, and 0.32% rests with the top ten. The data were obtained in a study of shared clonotypes between healthy human individuals. As for the study in general: Serving as donors were two women and three men, whose ages spanned 18 to 49.

CDR3 length: 17 residues. Germline CDR1 SEHNR, CDR2 FQNEAQ (reference sequence). The V end was cut by 3 bases, the J end by 3 bases, with 20 bases between. This clonotype originated in a man aged 25-45 years in good health. Sequenced sample: memory CD8+ T cells sorted from blood. The subset denotes: CD45RO+ cells pooled with CCR7-negative TemRA cells. The V and J genes are TRBV7-9 and TRBJ1-2; D might be TRBD1 (5 bases). The DNA of the CDR3 is TGTGCCAGCAGCTTTGAACCGGGGCTCTTATGGGACTATGGCTACACCTTC. Its protein product is CASSFEPGLLWDYGYTF.